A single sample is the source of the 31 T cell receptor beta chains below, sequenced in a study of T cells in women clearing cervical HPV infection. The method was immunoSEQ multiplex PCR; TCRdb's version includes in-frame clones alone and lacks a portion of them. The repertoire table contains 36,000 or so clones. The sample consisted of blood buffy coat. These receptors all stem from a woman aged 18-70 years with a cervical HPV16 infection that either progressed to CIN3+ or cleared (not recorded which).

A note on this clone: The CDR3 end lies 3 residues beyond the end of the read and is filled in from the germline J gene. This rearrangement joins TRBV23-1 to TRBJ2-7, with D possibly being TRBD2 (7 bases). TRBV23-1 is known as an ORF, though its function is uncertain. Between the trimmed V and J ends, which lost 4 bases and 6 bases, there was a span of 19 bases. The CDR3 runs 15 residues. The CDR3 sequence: CASSLYRGARCEQYF. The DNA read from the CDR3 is TGCGCCAGCAGTCTTTATCGGGGGGCGCGATGCGAG.

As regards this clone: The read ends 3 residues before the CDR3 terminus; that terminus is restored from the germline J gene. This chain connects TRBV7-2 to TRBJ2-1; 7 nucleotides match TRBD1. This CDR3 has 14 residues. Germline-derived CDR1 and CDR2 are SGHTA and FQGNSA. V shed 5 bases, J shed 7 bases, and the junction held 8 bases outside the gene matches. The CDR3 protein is CASSRRQGRNEQFF. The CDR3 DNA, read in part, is TGTGCCAGCAGCCGTCGACAGGGTCGGAATGAG.

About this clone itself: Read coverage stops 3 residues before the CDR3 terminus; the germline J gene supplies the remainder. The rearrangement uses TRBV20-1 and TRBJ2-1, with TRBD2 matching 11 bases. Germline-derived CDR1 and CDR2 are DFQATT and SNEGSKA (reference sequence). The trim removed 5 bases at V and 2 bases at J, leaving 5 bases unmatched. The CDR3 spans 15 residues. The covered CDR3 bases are TGCAGTGCTCCCATAGCGGGAGGGGCCTACAATGAG. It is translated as CSAPIAGGAYNE. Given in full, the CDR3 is CSAPIAGGAYNEQFF.

The CDR3 DNA, read in part, is TGCGCCAGCAGCCATCTTCCGGGACAGGCGTCTAATGAAAAA. The encoded protein is CASSHLPGQASNEK. In full, the CDR3 reads CASSHLPGQASNEKLFF. The chain has TRBV4-1 and TRBJ1-4; the match to TRBD1 covers 8 bases. Coverage ceases 3 residues before the CDR3 finishes, and the germline J gene fills in the end. V shed 3 bases, J shed 3 bases, and the junction held 9 bases outside the gene matches. The length of the CDR3 is 17 residues. Germline V gene sequence: CDR1 MGHRA, CDR2 YSYEKL.

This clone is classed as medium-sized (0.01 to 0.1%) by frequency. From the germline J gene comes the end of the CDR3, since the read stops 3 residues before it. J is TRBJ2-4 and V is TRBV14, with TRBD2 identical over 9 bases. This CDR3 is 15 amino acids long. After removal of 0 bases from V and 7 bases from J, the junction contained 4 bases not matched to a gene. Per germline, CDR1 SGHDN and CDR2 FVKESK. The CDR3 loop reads CASSQDHSGRNIQYF. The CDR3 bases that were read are TGTGCCAGCAGCCAAGACCACAGCGGGAGGAACATT.

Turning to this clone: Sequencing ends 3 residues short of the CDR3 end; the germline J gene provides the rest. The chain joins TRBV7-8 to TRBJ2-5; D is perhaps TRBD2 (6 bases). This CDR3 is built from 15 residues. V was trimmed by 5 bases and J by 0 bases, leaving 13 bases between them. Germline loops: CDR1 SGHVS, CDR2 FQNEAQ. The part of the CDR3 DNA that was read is TGTGCCAGCAGCAAAGGGCGGGGTCACCAAGAGACC. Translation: CASSKGRGHQET. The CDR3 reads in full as CASSKGRGHQETQYF.

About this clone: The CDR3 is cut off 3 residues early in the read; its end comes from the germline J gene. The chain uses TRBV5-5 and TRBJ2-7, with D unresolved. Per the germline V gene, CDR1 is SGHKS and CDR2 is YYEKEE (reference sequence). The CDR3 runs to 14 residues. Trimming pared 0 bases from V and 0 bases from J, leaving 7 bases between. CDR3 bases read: TGTGCCAGCAGCTTGGCCGGGTCCTCCTACGAG. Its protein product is CASSLAGSSYE. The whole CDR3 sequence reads CASSLAGSSYEQYF.

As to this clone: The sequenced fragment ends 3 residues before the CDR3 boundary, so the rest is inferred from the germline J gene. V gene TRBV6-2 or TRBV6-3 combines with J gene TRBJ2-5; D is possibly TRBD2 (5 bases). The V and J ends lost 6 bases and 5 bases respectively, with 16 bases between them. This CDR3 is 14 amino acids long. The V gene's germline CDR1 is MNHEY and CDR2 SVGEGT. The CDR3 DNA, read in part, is TGTGCCAGCAGCCAAAGGCTAGCAGTGGAGACC. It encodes CASSQRLAVET. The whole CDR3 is CASSQRLAVETQYF.

The sequenced part of the CDR3 DNA is TGTGCCAGCAGCCCACCGGGGTCAGGGGAGGGC. It yields the protein CASSPPGSGEG. The CDR3 in full is CASSPPGSGEGYTF. V and J are TRBV7-9 and TRBJ1-2, with TRBD1 as a possible D gene (6 bases). Sequencing ends 3 residues short of the CDR3 end; the germline J gene provides the rest. This CDR3 has 14 amino acids. The germline gives CDR1 SEHNR, CDR2 FQNEAQ (reference sequence).

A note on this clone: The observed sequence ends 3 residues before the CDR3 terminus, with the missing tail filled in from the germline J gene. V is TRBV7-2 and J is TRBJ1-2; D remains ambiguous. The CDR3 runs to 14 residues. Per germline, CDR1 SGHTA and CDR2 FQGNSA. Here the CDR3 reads CASSSRSSYEGYTF. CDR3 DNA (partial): TGTGCCAGCAGCTCTCGGAGTAGCTATGAAGGC.

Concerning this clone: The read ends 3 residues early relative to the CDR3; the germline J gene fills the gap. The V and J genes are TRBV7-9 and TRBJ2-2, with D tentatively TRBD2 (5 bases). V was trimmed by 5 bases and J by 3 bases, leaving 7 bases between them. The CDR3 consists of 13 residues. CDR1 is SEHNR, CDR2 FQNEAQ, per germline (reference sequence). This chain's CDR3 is CASSPGYTGELFF. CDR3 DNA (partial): TGTGCCAGCAGCCCGGGGTACACCGGGGAG.

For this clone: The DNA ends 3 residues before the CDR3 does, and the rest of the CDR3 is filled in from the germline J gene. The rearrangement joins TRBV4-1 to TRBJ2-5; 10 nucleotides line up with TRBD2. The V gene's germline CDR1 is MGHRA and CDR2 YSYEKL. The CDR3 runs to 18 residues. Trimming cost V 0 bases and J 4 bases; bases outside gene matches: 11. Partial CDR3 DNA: TGCGCCAGCAGCCAAGATCGGGCTAGCGGGGGCGTTCCAGAGACC. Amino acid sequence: CASSQDRASGGVPET. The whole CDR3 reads CASSQDRASGGVPETQYF.

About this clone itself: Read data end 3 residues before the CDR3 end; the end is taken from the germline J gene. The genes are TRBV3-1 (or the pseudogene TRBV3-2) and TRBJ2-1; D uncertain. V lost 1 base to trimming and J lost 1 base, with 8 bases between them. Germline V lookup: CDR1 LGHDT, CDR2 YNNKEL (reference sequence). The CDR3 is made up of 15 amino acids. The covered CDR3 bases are TGTGCCAGCAGCCAAGCCCCGGTTTCCTACAATGAG. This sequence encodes CASSQAPVSYNE. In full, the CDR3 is CASSQAPVSYNEQFF.

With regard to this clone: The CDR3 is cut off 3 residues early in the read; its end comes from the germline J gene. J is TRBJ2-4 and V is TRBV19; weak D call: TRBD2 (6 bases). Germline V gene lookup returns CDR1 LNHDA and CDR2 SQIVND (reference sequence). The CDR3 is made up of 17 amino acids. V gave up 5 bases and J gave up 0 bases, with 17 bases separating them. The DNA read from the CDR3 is TGTGCCAGTAGTGTACGACAGCGAGCGGGAGCCAAAAACATT. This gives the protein CASSVRQRAGAKNI. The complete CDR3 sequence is CASSVRQRAGAKNIQYF.

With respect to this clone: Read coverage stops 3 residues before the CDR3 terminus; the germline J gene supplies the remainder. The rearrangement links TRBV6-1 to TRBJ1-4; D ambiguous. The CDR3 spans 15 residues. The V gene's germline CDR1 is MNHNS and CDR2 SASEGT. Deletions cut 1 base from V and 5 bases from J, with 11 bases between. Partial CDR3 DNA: TGTGCCAGCAGTGAAGAGGCAGGTTGGAATGAAAAA. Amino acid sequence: CASSEEAGWNEK. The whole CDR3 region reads CASSEEAGWNEKLFF.

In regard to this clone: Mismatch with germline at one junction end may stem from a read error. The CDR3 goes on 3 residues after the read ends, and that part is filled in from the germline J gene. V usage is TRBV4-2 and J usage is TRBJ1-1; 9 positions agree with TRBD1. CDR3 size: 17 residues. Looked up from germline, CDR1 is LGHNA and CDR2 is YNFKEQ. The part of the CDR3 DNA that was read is TGCGCCAGCAGCCAAGACCGCGTGGGACAGGGAGGGGCTGAA. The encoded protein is CASSQDRVGQGGAE. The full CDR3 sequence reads CASSQDRVGQGGAEAFF.

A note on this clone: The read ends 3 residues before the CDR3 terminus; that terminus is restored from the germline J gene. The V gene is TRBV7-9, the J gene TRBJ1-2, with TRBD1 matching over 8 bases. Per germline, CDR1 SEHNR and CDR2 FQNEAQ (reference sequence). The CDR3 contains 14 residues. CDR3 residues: CASSFGQGLRDYTF. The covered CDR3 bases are TGTGCCAGCAGCTTTGGACAGGGACTCAGAGAC.

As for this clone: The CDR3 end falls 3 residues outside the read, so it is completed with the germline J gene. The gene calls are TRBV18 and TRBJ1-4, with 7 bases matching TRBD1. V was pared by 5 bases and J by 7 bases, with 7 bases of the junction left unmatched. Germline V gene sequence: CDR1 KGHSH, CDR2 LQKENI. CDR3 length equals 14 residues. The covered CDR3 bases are TGTGCCAGCTCATCACAGGGGAGGATTGAAAAA. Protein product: CASSSQGRIEK. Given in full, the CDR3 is CASSSQGRIEKLFF.

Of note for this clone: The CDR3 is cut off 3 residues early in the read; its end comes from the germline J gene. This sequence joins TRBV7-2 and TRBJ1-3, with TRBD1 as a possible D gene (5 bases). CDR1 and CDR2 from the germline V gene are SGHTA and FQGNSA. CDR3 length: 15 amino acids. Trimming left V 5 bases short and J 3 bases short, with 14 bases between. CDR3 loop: CASSREGVRGNTIYF. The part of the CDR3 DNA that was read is TGTGCCAGCAGCCGAGAAGGGGTACGTGGAAACACC.

CDR3 bases read: TGTGCCAGCAGCGAACGTCAGGGGGCAGATACG. It specifies CASSERQGADT. The entire CDR3 sequence reads CASSERQGADTQYF. This chain joins TRBV9 and TRBJ2-3, with 7 bases matching TRBD1. The CDR3 end lies 3 residues beyond the end of the read and is filled in from the germline J gene. The CDR3 extends over 14 amino acids. With V trimmed by 3 bases and J by 4 bases, 5 bases remained unmatched. In germline, CDR1 is SGDLS, CDR2 YYNGEE.

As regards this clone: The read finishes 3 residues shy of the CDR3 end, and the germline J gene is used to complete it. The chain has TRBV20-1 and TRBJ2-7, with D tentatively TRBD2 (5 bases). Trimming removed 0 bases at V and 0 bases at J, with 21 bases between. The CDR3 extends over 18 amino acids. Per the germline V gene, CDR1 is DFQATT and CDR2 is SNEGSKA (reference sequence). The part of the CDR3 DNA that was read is TGCAGTGCTAGAGATGCTCCCCACTTCAGACGGGGCTCCTACGAG. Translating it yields CSARDAPHFRRGSYE. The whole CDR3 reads CSARDAPHFRRGSYEQYF.

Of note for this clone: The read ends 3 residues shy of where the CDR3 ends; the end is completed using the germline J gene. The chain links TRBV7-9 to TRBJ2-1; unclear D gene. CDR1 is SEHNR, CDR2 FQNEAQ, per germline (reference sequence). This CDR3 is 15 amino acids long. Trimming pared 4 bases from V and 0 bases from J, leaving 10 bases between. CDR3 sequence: CASSSYSSSYNEQFF. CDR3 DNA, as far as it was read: TGTGCCAGCAGCTCTTACTCGAGCTCCTACAATGAG.

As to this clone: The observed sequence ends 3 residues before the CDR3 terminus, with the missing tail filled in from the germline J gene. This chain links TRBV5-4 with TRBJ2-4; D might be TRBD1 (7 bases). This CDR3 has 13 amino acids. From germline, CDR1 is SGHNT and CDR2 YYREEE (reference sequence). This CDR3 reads CASSTQQGRTQYF. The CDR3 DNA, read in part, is TGTGCCAGCAGCACCCAACAGGGGAGGACT.

The DNA read from the CDR3 is TGTGCCAGCAGCCTTGGACTAGCGGGACGTACCGGGGAG. Encoded protein: CASSLGLAGRTGE. The full CDR3 reads CASSLGLAGRTGELFF. The chain is built from TRBV6-2 or TRBV6-3 and TRBJ2-2; TRBD2 agrees at 12 bases. The read is 3 residues too short to cover the CDR3 end, so that end is filled in from the germline J gene. CDR1 is MNHEY and CDR2 is SVGEGT in the germline V gene. The CDR3 covers 16 residues. V lost 6 bases, J lost 5 bases, and 7 bases stayed unmatched.

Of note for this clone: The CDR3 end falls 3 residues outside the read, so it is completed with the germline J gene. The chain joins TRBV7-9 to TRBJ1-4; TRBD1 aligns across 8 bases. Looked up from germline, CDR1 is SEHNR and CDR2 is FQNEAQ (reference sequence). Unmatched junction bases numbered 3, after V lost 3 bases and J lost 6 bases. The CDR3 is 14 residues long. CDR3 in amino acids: CASSFGTGHEKLFF. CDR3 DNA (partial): TGTGCCAGCAGCTTCGGGACAGGTCATGAAAAA.

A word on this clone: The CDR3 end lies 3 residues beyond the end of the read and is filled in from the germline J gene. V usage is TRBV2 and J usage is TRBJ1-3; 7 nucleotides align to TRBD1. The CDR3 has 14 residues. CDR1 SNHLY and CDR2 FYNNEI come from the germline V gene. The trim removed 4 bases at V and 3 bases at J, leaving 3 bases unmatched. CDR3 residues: CASSGGQLGNTIYF. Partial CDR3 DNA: TGTGCCAGCAGTGGGGGACAGCTTGGAAACACC.

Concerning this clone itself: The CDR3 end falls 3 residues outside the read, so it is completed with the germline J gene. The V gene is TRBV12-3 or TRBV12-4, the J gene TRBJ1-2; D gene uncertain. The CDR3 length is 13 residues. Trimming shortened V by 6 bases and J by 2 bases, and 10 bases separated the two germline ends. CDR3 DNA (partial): TGTGCCAGCAGCATGTACGCGAACTATGGC. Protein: CASSMYANYG. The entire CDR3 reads CASSMYANYGYTF.

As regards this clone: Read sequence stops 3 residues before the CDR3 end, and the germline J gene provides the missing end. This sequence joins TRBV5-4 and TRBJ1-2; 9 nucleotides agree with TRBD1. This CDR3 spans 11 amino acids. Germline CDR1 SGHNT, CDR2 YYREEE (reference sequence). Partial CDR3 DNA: TGTGCCAGCACCAACAGGGGGCAC. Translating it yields CASTNRGH. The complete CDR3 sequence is CASTNRGHYTF. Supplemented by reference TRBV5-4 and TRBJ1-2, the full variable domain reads ETGVTQSPTHLIKTRGQQVTLRCSSQSGHNTVSWYQQALGQGPQFIFQYYREEENGRGNFPPRFSGLQFPNYSSELNVNALELDDSALYLCASTNRGHYTFGSGTRLTVV.

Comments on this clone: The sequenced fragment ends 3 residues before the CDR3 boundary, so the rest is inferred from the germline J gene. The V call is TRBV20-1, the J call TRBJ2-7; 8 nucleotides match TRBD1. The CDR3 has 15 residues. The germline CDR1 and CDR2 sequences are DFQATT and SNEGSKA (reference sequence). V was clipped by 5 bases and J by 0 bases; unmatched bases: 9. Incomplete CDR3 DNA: TGCAGTGCTCAAGACAGGGGCCGTACCTCCTACGAG. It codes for CSAQDRGRTSYE. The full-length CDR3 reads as CSAQDRGRTSYEQYF.

The sequenced CDR3 bases are TGCGCCAGCAGTCCGACAGGGATTAGCAATCAGCCC. It specifies CASSPTGISNQP. The whole CDR3 region reads CASSPTGISNQPQHF. The chain has TRBV5-1 and TRBJ1-5; 7 bases fit TRBD1. Read data end 3 residues before the CDR3 end; the end is taken from the germline J gene. The CDR3 is 15 amino acids. Losses at the gene ends were 5 bases for V and 0 bases for J; bases not matched to a gene: 5. Germline V gene lookup returns CDR1 SGHRS and CDR2 YFSETQ.

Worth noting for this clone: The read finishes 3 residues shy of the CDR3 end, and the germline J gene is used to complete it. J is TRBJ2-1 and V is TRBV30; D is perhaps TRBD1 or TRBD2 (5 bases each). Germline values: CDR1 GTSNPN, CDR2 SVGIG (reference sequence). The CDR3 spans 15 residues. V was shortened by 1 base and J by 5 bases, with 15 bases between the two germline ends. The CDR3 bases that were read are TGTGCCTGGAGTGAGGGGAGTCCCCGCCACAATGAG. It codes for CAWSEGSPRHNE. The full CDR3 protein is CAWSEGSPRHNEQFF. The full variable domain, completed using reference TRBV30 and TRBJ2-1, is SQTIHQWPATLVQPVGSPLSLECTVEGTSNPNLYWYRQAAGRGLQLLFYSVGIGQISSEVPQNLSASRPQDRQFILSSKKLLLSDSGFYLCAWSEGSPRHNEQFFGPGTRLTVL.